The next 19 T cell receptor beta chains were all read from a single sample in a study of response to subunit inactivated influenza vaccine. TCRdb reprocessed the RT-PCR reads with MiXCR, giving one entry per CDR3 protein. The sample shows about 780,000 distinct CDR3 sequences, around a sixth of them seen only once. The sample consisted of PBMCs from blood, taken about 5 days after vaccination. These receptors were obtained from a man between 45 and 60 years old who received an inactivated influenza vaccine.

The chain links TRBV11-2 to TRBJ2-6; TRBD1 matches at 8 bases. The CDR3 contains 18 residues. CDR1 and CDR2 from the germline V gene are SGHAT and FQNNGV. V was clipped by 2 bases and J by 0 bases; unmatched bases: 6. The CDR3 region is CASSLRQGLSSGANVLTF. CDR3 sequence (DNA): TGTGCCAGCAGCTTACGACAGGGGCTAAGCTCTGGGGCCAACGTCCTGACTTTC.

As for this clonotype: The junction departs from germline at one end; a sequencing error may be responsible. Here the CDR3 DNA reads TGCAGCGTTAAAGAGACAGGGCCTGGGACTAATGAAAAACTGTTTTTT. As protein: CSVKETGPGTNEKLFF. The chain combines TRBV29-1 with TRBJ1-4; 7 nucleotides agree with TRBD1. The CDR3 totals 16 residues. Germline values: CDR1 SQVTM, CDR2 ANQGSEA.

This clonotype was observed a few times. The chain joins TRBV5-1 to TRBJ2-7; the D gene is possibly TRBD1 (5 bases). The CDR3 contains 15 residues. V gave up 0 bases and J gave up 0 bases, with 10 bases separating them. Germline CDR1 is SGHRS and CDR2 is YFSETQ. As DNA, the CDR3 is TGCGCCAGCAGCTTGGGACAGACCCTCTCCTACGAGCAGTACTTC. Translation gives CASSLGQTLSYEQYF.

The V call is TRBV7-8, the J call TRBJ2-7, with D hard to call. From germline, CDR1 is SGHVS and CDR2 FQNEAQ. CDR3 size: 11 residues. Deletions cut 8 bases from V and 4 bases from J, with 9 bases between. The CDR3 spells CASGLSYEQYF. The CDR3 DNA follows: TGTGCCAGCGGGTTGTCTTACGAGCAGTACTTC.

There are a few counts of this clonotype. V is TRBV12-3 or TRBV12-4 and J is TRBJ2-5; 7 bases align to TRBD1. The V segment lost 5 bases and the J segment 5 bases; nucleotides outside the gene matches: 8. The CDR3 spans 14 residues. CDR3 sequence reads: CASSPYRGRETQYF. CDR3 sequence (DNA): TGTGCCAGCAGTCCCTACAGGGGAAGGGAGACCCAGTACTTC.

This clonotype occurred a few times. J is TRBJ2-3 and V is TRBV10-3, with D possibly being TRBD2 (6 bases). The CDR3 covers 14 residues. V was trimmed by 10 bases and J by 3 bases, leaving 17 bases between them. Per germline, CDR1 ENHRY and CDR2 SYGVKD. Here the CDR3 reads CATRAGLLTDTQYF. CDR3 DNA: TGTGCCACCCGGGCGGGACTTTTAACAGATACGCAGTATTTT.

The CDR3 protein is CASRRQGNADTQYF. Here the CDR3 DNA reads TGTGCCAGCAGACGACAGGGGAACGCAGATACGCAGTATTTT. The chain employs TRBV28 and TRBJ2-3, with 8 nucleotides matching TRBD1. Germline lookup yields CDR1 MDHEN and CDR2 SYDVKM. Losses at the gene ends were 6 bases for V and 4 bases for J; bases not matched to a gene: 6. The CDR3 is made up of 14 amino acids. Using reference TRBV28 and TRBJ2-3 for the parts outside the CDR3, the full variable domain is DVKVTQSSRYLVKRTGEKVFLECVQDMDHENMFWYRQDPGLGLRLIYFSYDVKMKEKGDIPEGYSVSREKKERFSLILESASTNQTSMYLCASRRQGNADTQYFGPGTRLTVL.

The table lists this clonotype with a count of one. V gene TRBV4-2 combines with J gene TRBJ2-5; TRBD1 matches 7 bases. The CDR3 is 14 residues long. Germline trimming cut 1 base from V and 10 bases from J; bases unmatched to any gene: 9. CDR1 is LGHNA and CDR2 is YNFKEQ in the germline V gene. CDR3 region: CASSQGLTGPFQYF. DNA for the CDR3: TGTGCCAGCAGCCAAGGTTTGACAGGGCCGTTCCAGTACTTC.

This clonotype was detected a few times. V gene TRBV9 combines with J gene TRBJ2-1, with D perhaps matching TRBD1 (5 bases). Germline loops: CDR1 SGDLS, CDR2 YYNGEE. The CDR3 is 15 amino acids. V shed 3 bases and J shed 3 bases, with 13 bases lying between them. The CDR3 loop reads CASSEQVKGYNEQFF. The CDR3, as DNA: TGTGCCAGCAGCGAACAGGTGAAGGGCTACAATGAGCAGTTCTTC. The whole variable domain, filled in from reference TRBV9 and TRBJ2-1, reads DSGVTQTPKHLITATGQRVTLRCSPRSGDLSVYWYQQSLDQGLQFLIQYYNGEERAKGNILERFSAQQFPDLHSELNLSSLELGDSALYFCASSEQVKGYNEQFFGPGTRLTVL.

The chain uses TRBV20-1 and TRBJ2-5; 8 bases map to TRBD2. The V gene's germline CDR1 is DFQATT and CDR2 SNEGSKA (reference sequence). The CDR3 extends over 13 amino acids. The V and J ends lost 8 bases and 5 bases, in that order; junction bases with no gene match: 10. As DNA, the CDR3 is TGCAGTTCCGTCGGGGGGGGGAGGGAGACCCAGTACTTC. Protein product: CSSVGGGRETQYF.

The rearrangement joins TRBV5-4 to TRBJ2-5; TRBD2 matches at 9 bases. The CDR3 has 15 residues. In germline, CDR1 is SGHNT, CDR2 YYREEE (reference sequence). V lost 2 bases to trimming and J lost 4 bases; unmatched junction nucleotides: 6. The CDR3 reads CASSFSREGLETQYF. The CDR3 DNA follows: TGTGCCAGCAGCTTCTCGCGGGAGGGCCTAGAGACCCAGTACTTC.

V and J are TRBV28 and TRBJ1-1; D is uncertain. Trimming took 5 bases from V and 4 from J, leaving 29 bases between them. There are 19 residues in the CDR3. The V gene's germline CDR1 is MDHEN and CDR2 SYDVKM. CDR3: CASSKPTVVDWETSTEAFF. The CDR3 DNA follows: TGTGCCAGCAGTAAACCTACAGTTGTGGATTGGGAGACGAGCACTGAAGCTTTCTTT.

This clonotype appeared many times. The rearrangement uses TRBV20-1 and TRBJ1-3; D is perhaps TRBD1 (6 bases). Germline CDR1 reads DFQATT; CDR2 reads SNEGSKA (reference sequence). Between the trimmed V and J ends, which lost 3 bases and 0 bases, there was a span of 12 bases. The CDR3 contains 15 residues. CDR3 DNA sequence: TGCAGTGCTAGTACAGGGTTGATCTCTGGAAACACCATATATTTT. Translated: CSASTGLISGNTIYF.

This clonotype showed up just a few times. This sequence joins TRBV7-3 and TRBJ2-3, with D perhaps TRBD2 (5 bases). CDR1 is SGHTA, CDR2 FQGTGA, per germline. The CDR3 length is 15 residues. V lost 0 bases and J 2 bases, leaving 9 bases between the germline ends. CDR3 sequence (DNA): TGTGCCAGCAGCTTAACCGGAGGCCACACAGATACGCAGTATTTT. Translating it yields CASSLTGGHTDTQYF.

This clonotype has just a few counts. CDR3 sequence (DNA): TGTGCCAGCAGTTCCGGGACAGGGACCACTGAAGCTTTCTTT. Translated: CASSSGTGTTEAFF. This chain connects TRBV6-4 to TRBJ1-1; TRBD1 aligns across 9 bases. Germline CDR1 is MRHNA and CDR2 is SNTAGT. The CDR3 is 14 amino acids. V shed 5 bases, J shed 4 bases, and the junction held 5 bases outside the gene matches.

The CDR3 sequence is CASSLGLAGIAGTDTQYF. The CDR3 nucleotides read TGTGCCAGCAGCCTCGGACTAGCGGGGATAGCAGGGACAGATACGCAGTATTTT. The V and J genes are TRBV7-3 and TRBJ2-3; 12 bases line up with TRBD2. This CDR3 has 18 amino acids. CDR1 and CDR2 from the germline V gene are SGHTA and FQGTGA. V lost 5 bases and J lost 3; bases outside the gene matches: 12.

This clonotype was detected only a few times. V gene TRBV3-1 combines with J gene TRBJ1-6; 8 nucleotides agree with TRBD1. This CDR3 region has 16 residues. The trim removed 3 bases at V and 4 bases at J, leaving 5 bases unmatched. The germline CDR1 and CDR2 sequences are LGHDT and YNNKEL (reference sequence). The CDR3 DNA reads TGTGCCAGCAGCCAGACCTGGACAGGGTATAATTCACCCCTCCACTTT. It translates to CASSQTWTGYNSPLHF. Drawing the rest from reference TRBV3-1 and TRBJ1-6, the complete variable domain is DTAVSQTPKYLVTQMGNDKSIKCEQNLGHDTMYWYKQDSKKFLKIMFSYNNKELIINETVPNRFSPKSPDKAHLNLHINSLELGDSAVYFCASSQTWTGYNSPLHFGNGTRLTVT.

The chain is built from TRBV20-1 and TRBJ2-1; 11 bases map to TRBD2. Trimming cost V 4 bases and J 1 base; bases outside gene matches: 12. CDR1 is DFQATT, CDR2 SNEGSKA, per germline (reference sequence). The CDR3 spans 18 residues. The CDR3 is CSATNQISGGGSYNEQFF. CDR3 in DNA: TGCAGTGCTACTAACCAAATTAGCGGGGGGGGGTCCTACAATGAGCAGTTCTTC.

This clonotype was observed a few times. The CDR3 protein is CASVPSSSDTQYF. As DNA, the CDR3 is TGTGCCAGCGTGCCCTCATCTTCCGATACGCAGTATTTT. The rearrangement links TRBV12-3 or TRBV12-4 to TRBJ2-3; D is ambiguous. Deletions cut 8 bases from V and 6 bases from J, with 15 bases between. The CDR3 contains 13 residues.